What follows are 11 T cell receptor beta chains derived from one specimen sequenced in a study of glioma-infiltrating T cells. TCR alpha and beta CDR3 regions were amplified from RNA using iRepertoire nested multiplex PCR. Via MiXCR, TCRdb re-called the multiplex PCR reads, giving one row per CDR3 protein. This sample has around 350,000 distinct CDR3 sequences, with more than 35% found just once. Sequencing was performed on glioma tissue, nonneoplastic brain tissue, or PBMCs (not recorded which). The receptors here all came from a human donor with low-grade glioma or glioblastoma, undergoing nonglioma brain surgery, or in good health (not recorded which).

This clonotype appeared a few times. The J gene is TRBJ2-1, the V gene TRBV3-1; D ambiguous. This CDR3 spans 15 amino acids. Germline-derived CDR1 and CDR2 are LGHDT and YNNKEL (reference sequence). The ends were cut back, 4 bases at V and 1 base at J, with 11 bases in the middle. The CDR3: CASSRTRRSYNEQFF. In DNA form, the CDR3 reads TGTGCCAGCAGCCGTACTCGAAGGTCCTACAATGAGCAGTTCTTC.

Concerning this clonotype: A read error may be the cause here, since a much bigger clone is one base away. CDR3 sequence: CATRDTNQPQHF. The DNA of the CDR3 is TGTGCCACCCGGGACACCAATCAGCCCCAGCATTTT. The chain links TRBV6-2 or TRBV6-3 to TRBJ1-5; D is possibly TRBD1 (6 bases). This CDR3 contains 12 residues. Germline V lookup: CDR1 MNHEY, CDR2 SVGEGT. V dropped 10 bases and J dropped 3 bases, with 10 bases sitting between them.

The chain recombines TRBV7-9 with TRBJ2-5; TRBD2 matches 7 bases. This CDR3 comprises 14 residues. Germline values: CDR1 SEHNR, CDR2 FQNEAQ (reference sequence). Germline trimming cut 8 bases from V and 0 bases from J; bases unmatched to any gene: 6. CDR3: CASSSGINQETQYF. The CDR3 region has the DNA TGTGCCAGCTCGAGCGGGATTAACCAAGAGACCCAGTACTTC.

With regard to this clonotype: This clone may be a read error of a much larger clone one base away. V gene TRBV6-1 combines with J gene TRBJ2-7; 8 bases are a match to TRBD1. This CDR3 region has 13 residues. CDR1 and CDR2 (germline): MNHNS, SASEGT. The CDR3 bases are TGTTCCAGCACCGTATACGACAGGGGCGAGCAGTACTTC. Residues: CSSTVYDRGEQYF.

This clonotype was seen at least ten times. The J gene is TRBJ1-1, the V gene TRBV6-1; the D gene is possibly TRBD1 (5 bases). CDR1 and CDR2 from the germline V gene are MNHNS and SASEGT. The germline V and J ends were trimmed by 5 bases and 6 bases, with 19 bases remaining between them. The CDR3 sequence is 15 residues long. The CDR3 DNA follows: TGTGCCAGCAGTCTGACAGAGGGAGGGTTTGCTGAAGCTTTCTTT. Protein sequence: CASSLTEGGFAEAFF.

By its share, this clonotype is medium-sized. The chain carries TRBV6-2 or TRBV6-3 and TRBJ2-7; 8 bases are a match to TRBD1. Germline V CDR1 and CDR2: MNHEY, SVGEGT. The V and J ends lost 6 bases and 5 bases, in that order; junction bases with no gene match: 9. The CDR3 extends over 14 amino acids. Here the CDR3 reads CASSQGQEFDEQYF. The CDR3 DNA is TGTGCCAGCAGCCAGGGACAGGAATTTGACGAGCAGTACTTC.

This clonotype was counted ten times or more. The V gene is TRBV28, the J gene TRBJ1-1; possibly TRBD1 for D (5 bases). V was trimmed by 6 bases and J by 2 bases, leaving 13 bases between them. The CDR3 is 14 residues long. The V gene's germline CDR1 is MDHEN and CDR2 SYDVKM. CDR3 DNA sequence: TGTGCCAGCAGCCTGAGGGGTGCCAACACTGAAGCTTTCTTT. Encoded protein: CASSLRGANTEAFF.

The chain's CDR3 is CASSYSGLVQETQYF. The DNA for the CDR3 is TGTGCCAGCAGTTACTCCGGACTCGTTCAAGAGACCCAGTACTTC. This chain links TRBV6-2 or TRBV6-3 with TRBJ2-5; perhaps TRBD2 as D (5 bases). CDR1 MNHEY and CDR2 SVGEGT come from the germline V gene. V was pared by 0 bases and J by 2 bases, with 10 bases between. This CDR3 spans 15 amino acids.

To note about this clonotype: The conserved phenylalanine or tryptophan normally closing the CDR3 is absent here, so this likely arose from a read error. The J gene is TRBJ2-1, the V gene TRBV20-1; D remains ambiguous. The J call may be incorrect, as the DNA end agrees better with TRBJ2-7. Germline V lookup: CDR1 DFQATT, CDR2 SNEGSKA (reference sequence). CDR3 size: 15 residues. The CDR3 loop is CSARRRFKGRDEQYL. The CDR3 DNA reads TGCAGTGCTAGACGACGTTTTAAGGGCCGCGACGAGCAGTACCTC.

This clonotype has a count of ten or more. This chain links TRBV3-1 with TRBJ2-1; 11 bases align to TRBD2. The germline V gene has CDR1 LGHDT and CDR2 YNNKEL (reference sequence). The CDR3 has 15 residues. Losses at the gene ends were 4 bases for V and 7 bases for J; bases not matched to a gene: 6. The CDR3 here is CASSRSGGAINEQFF. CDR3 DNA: TGTGCCAGCAGCCGTAGCGGGGGGGCGATTAATGAGCAGTTCTTC.

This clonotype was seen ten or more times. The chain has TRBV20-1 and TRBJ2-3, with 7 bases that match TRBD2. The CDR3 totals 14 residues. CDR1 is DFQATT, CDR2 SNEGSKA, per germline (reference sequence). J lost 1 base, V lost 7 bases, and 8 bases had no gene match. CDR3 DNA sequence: TGCAGTGTCTCGCCAGCGGGGCGCACAGATACGCAGTATTTT. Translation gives CSVSPAGRTDTQYF.